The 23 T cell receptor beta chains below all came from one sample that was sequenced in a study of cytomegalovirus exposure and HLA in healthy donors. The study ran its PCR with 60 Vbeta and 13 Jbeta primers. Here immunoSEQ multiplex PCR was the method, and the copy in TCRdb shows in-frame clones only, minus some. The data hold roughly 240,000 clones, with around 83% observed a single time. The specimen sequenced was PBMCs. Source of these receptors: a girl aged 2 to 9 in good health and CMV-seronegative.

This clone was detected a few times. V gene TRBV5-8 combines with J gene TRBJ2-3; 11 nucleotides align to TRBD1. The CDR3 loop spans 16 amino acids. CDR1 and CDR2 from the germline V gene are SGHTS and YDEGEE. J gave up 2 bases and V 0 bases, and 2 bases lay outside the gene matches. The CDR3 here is CASSLGTGGYTDTQYF. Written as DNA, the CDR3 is TGTGCCAGCAGCTTGGGGACAGGGGGCTACACAGATACGCAGTATTTT.

The CDR3 loop is CSVRTGYHTGELFF. The CDR3 bases are TGCAGCGTCCGGACAGGGTACCACACCGGGGAGCTGTTTTTT. The V and J genes are TRBV29-1 and TRBJ2-2; 8 nucleotides align to TRBD1. In germline, CDR1 is SQVTM, CDR2 ANQGSEA. CDR3 size: 14 residues. V gave up 6 bases and J gave up 3 bases; unmatched junction bases: 6.

CDR3 sequence (DNA): TGCGCCAGCAGCCAACCGGACAGGGTTGGGCCACCCCTCCACTTT. Translated: CASSQPDRVGPPLHF. V is TRBV4-1 and J is TRBJ1-6; the match to TRBD1 covers 8 bases. Germline-derived CDR1 and CDR2 are MGHRA and YSYEKL. The CDR3 covers 15 residues. V was pared by 2 bases and J by 11 bases, with 8 bases of the junction left unmatched.

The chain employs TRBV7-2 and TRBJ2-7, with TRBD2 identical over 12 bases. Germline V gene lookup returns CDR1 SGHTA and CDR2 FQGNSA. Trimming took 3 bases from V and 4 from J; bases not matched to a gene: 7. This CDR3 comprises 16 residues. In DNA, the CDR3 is TGTGCCAGCAGCTTCCGGCTAGCGGGAGGGGGATACGAGCAGTACTTC. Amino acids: CASSFRLAGGGYEQYF.

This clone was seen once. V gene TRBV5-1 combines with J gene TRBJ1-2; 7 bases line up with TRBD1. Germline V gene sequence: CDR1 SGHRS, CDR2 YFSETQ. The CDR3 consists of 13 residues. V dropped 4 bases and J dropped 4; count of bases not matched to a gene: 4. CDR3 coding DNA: TGCGCCAGCAGCGCGGGACAGACCTATGGCTACACCTTC. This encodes CASSAGQTYGYTF. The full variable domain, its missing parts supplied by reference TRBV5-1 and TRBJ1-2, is KAGVTQTPRYLIKTRGQQVTLSCSPISGHRSVSWYQQTPGQGLQFLFEYFSETQRNKGNFPGRFSGRQFSNSRSEMNVSTLELGDSALYLCASSAGQTYGYTFGSGTRLTVV.

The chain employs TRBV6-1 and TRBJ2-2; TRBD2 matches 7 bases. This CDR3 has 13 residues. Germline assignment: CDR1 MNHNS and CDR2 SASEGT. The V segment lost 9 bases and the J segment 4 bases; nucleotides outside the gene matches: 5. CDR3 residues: CASAAGPTGELFF. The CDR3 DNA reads TGTGCCAGTGCAGCGGGACCCACCGGGGAGCTGTTTTTT.

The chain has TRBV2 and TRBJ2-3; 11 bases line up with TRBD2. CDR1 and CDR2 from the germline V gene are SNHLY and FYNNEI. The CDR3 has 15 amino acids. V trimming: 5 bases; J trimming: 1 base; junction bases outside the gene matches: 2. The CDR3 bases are TGTGCCAGCAGTAATAGCGGGGGGGGCACAGATACGCAGTATTTT. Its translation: CASSNSGGGTDTQYF.

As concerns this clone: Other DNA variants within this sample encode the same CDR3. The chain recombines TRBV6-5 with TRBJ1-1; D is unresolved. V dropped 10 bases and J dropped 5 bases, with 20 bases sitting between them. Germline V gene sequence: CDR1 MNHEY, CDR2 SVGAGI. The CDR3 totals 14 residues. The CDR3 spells CATTYGKANTEAFF. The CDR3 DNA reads TGTGCCACCACCTACGGGAAGGCGAATACTGAAGCTTTCTTT.

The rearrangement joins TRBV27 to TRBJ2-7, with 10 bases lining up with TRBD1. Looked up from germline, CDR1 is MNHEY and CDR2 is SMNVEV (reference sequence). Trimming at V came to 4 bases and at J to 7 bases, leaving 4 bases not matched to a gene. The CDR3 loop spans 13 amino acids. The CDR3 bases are TGTGCCAGCAGTTCGGGGACAGGGGAAGAGCAGTACTTC. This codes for CASSSGTGEEQYF.

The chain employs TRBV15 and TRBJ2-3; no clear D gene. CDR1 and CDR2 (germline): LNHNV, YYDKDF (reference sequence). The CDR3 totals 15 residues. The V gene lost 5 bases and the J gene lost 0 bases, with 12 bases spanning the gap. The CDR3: CATSQDRYSTDTQYF. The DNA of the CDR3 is TGTGCCACCAGCCAAGATCGCTATAGCACAGATACGCAGTATTTT.

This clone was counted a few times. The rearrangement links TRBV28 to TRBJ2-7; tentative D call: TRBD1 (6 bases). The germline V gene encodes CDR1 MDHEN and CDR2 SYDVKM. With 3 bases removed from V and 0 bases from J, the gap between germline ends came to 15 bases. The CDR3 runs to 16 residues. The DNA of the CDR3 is TGTGCCAGCAGTTTGTCTGACAGGATGCCCTCCTACGAGCAGTACTTC. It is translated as CASSLSDRMPSYEQYF.

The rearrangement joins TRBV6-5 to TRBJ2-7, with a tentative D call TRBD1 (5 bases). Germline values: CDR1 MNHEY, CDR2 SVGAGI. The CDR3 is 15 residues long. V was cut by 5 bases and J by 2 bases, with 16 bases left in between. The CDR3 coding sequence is TGTGCCAGCAGTCCGACAGACAGACCCCCCTACGAGCAGTACTTC. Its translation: CASSPTDRPPYEQYF.

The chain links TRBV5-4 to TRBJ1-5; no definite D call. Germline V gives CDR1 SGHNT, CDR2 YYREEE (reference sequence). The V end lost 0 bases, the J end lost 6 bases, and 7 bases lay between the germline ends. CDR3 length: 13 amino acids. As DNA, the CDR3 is TGTGCCAGCAGCTTGGAAGCCGGTCAGCCCCAGCATTTT. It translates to CASSLEAGQPQHF.

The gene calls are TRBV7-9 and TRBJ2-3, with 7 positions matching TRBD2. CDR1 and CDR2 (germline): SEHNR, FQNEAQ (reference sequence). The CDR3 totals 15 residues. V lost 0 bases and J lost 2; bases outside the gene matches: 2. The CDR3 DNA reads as TGTGCCAGCAGCTTAGCCCTAGCGGTCACAGATACGCAGTATTTT. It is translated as CASSLALAVTDTQYF.

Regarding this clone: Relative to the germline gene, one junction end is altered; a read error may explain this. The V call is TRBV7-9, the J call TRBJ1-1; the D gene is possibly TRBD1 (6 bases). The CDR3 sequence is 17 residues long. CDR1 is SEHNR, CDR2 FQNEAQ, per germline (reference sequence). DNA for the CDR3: TGTTCCAGCAGCTTAGTTCTGGCAGGGGCGAGGAACACTGAAGCTTTCTTT. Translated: CSSSLVLAGARNTEAFF.

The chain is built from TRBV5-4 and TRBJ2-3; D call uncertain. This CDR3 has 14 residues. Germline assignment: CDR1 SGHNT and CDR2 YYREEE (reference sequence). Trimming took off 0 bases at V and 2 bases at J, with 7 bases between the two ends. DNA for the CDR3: TGTGCCAGCAGCTTGGATCAGTCCACAGATACGCAGTATTTT. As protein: CASSLDQSTDTQYF.

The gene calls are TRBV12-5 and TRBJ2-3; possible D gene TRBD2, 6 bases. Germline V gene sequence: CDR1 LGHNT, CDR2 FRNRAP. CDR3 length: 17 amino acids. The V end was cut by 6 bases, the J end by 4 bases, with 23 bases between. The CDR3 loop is CASGLGTLASRPDTQYF. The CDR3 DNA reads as TGTGCTAGTGGGTTAGGAACGCTAGCGTCGAGGCCAGATACGCAGTATTTT.

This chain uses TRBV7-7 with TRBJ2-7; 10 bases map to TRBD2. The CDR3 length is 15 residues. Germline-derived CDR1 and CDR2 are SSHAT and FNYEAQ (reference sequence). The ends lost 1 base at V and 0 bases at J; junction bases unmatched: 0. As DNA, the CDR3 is TGTGCCAGCAGCTTAGGGACTAGCGGCTCCTACGAGCAGTACTTC. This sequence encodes CASSLGTSGSYEQYF.

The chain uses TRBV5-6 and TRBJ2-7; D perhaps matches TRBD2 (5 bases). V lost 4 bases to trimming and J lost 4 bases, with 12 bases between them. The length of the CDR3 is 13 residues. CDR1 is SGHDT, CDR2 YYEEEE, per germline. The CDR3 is CASSTREGYEQYF. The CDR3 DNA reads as TGTGCCAGCAGCACCCGAGAGGGATACGAGCAGTACTTC. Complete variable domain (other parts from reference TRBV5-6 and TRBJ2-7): DAGVTQSPTHLIKTRGQQVTLRCSPKSGHDTVSWYQQALGQGPQFIFQYYEEEERQRGNFPDRFSGHQFPNYSSELNVNALLLGDSALYLCASSTREGYEQYFGPGTRLTVT.

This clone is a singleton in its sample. Written as DNA, the CDR3 is TGCGCCAGCAGCCAAGCTATCCAGCGGGGGGGCATCGGGGAGCTGTTTTTT. The encoded protein is CASSQAIQRGGIGELFF. The V call is TRBV4-1, the J call TRBJ2-2, with 10 bases fitting TRBD2. The CDR3 totals 17 residues. The V gene end was trimmed by 1 base and the J gene end by 7 bases; junction bases not matched to a gene: 9. In germline, CDR1 is MGHRA, CDR2 YSYEKL.

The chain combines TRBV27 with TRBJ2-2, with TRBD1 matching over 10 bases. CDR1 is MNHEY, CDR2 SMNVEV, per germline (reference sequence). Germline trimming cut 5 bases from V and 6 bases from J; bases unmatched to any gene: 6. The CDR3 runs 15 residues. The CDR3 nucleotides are TGTGCCAGCAGTGGGACAGGGGATCTTGCCGGGGAGCTGTTTTTT. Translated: CASSGTGDLAGELFF.

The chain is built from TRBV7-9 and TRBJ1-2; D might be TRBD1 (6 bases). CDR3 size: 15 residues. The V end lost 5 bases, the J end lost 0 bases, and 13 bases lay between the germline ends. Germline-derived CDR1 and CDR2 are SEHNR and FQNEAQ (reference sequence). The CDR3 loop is CASSPQGRSNYGYTF. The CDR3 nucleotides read TGTGCCAGCAGCCCACAGGGACGCTCTAACTATGGCTACACCTTC. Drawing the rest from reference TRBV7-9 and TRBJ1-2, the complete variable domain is DTGVSQNPRHKITKRGQNVTFRCDPISEHNRLYWYRQTLGQGPEFLTYFQNEAQLEKSRLLSDRFSAERPKGSFSTLEIQRTEQGDSAMYLCASSPQGRSNYGYTFGSGTRLTVV.

Here the CDR3 reads CASGLGKRGVANEKLFF. DNA of the CDR3: TGTGCTAGTGGTTTGGGGAAACGGGGGGTAGCTAATGAAAAACTGTTTTTT. This chain links TRBV12-5 with TRBJ1-4; D possibly corresponds to TRBD1 (5 bases). V was cut by 1 base and J by 3 bases, with 15 bases left in between. The CDR3 spans 17 residues. Germline V gene sequence: CDR1 LGHNT, CDR2 FRNRAP.